This entry is about one TCR beta chain. Its antigen is unknown. Sequenced by immunoSEQ multiplex PCR; TCRdb stores in-frame clones only, minus some. The table lists more than 15,000 clones, approximately 77% of them singletons. Germline lookup yields CDR1 LNHDA and CDR2 SQIVND (reference sequence). The CDR3 covers 15 residues. The trim removed 3 bases at V and 5 bases at J, leaving 6 bases unmatched. This entry comes from a study of high-grade serous ovarian cancer treatment subgroups. Study-wide background: Each sample yielded on average approximately 7,500 unique TCR beta rearrangements from around 15,000 reads.

Study outcomes and limitations: Tumors within one patient showed repertoire similarity of about 0.11 to 0.79. Repertoire analysis covered CDR3 alone, not CDR1 or CDR2. Higher neoantigen levels went with greater TCR clonal relatedness.

Tumor samples were taken before definitive surgery or chemotherapy. The receptor comes from a human donor with high-grade serous ovarian cancer. The chain couples TRBV19 to TRBJ1-2; 10 nucleotides line up with TRBD1. Sequencing input: tumor tissue. CDR3 protein: CASSIGTGDWYGYTF. In DNA form, the CDR3 reads TGTGCCAGTAGTATCGGGACAGGGGATTGGTATGGCTACACCTTC. Filled out from reference TRBV19 and TRBJ1-2, the complete variable domain reads DGGITQSPKYLFRKEGQNVTLSCEQNLNHDAMYWYRQDPGQGLRLIYYSQIVNDFQKGDIAEGYSVSREKKESFPLTVTSAQKNPTAFYLCASSIGTGDWYGYTFGSGTRLTVV.